This entry features one T cell receptor beta chain sequence. This record comes from a study of shared clonotypes between healthy human individuals. Sequencing was performed with immunoSEQ multiplex PCR; in TCRdb, only in-frame clones are kept and a portion is missing. Counted here are approximately 600,000 clones, approximately 95% occurring once; the ten biggest clones make up approximately 0.11%. The CDR3 runs to 12 residues. V lost 6 bases and J lost 6; bases outside the gene matches: 4. Per germline, CDR1 MNHEY and CDR2 SMNVEV (reference sequence). CD8 cells classed as naive were CD45RO-negative and positively selected for CCR7, excluding terminally differentiated effector memory CD45RA+ cells.

The sequence was obtained from a woman between 25 and 40 years old in good health. Source material: naive CD8+ T cells sorted from blood. The chain is built from TRBV27 and TRBJ1-1, with 7 positions matching TRBD1. CDR3 DNA: TGTGCCAGCAGCCAGGGGGGACCTGAAGCTTTCTTT. It translates to CASSQGGPEAFF.